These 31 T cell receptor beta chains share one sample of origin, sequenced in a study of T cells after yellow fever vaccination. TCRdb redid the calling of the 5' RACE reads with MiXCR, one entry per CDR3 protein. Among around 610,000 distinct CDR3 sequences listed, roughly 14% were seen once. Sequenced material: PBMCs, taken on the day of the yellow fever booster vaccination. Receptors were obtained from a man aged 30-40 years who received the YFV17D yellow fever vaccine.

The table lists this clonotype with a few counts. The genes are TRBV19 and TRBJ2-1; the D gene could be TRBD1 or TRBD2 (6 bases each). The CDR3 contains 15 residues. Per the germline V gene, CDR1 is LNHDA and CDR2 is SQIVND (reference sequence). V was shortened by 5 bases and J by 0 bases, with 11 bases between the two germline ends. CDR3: CASSGGRSSYNEQFF. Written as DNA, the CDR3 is TGTGCCAGTAGTGGGGGGCGGAGCTCCTACAATGAGCAGTTCTTC.

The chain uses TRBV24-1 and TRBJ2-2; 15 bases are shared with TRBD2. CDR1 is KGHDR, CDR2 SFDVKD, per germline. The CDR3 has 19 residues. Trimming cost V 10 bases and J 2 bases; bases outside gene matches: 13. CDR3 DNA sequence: TGTGCCACTTCACACCGGGTGGGACTAGCGGGAGGAAACACCGGGGAGCTGTTTTTT. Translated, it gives CATSHRVGLAGGNTGELFF.

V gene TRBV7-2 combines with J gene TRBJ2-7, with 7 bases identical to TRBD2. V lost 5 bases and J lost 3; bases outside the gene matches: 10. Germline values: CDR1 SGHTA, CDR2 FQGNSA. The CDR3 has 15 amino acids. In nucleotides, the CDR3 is TGTGCCAGCAGCCTCCTTTTGGGGGAGGGCTACGAGCAGTACTTC. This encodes CASSLLLGEGYEQYF.

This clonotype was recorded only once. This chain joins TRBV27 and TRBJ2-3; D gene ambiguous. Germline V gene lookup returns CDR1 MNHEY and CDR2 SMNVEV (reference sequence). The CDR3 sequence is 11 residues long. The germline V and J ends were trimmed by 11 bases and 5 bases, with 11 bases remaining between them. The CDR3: CALGWGDTQYF. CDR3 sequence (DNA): TGTGCCCTAGGCTGGGGAGATACGCAGTATTTT.

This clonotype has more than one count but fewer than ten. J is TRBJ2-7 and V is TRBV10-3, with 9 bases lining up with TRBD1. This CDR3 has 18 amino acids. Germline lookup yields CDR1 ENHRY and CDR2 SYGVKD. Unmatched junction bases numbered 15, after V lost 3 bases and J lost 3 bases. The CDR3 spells CAISDPGTGFVRVYEQYF. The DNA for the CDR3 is TGTGCCATCAGTGACCCCGGGACAGGGTTCGTTCGCGTCTACGAGCAGTACTTC.

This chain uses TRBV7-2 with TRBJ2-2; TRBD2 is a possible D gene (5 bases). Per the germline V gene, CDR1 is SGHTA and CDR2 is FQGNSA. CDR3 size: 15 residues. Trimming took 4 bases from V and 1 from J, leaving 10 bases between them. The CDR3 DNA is TGTGCCAGCAGCTCCCGACGGGGGAACACCGGGGAGCTGTTTTTT. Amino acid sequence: CASSSRRGNTGELFF.

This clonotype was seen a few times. The CDR3 DNA reads as TGCGCCAGCAGCTTGGGGACAGGGGTTGCAGGCTATGGCTACACCTTC. Residues: CASSLGTGVAGYGYTF. V gene TRBV5-1 combines with J gene TRBJ1-2, with TRBD1 identical over 9 bases. The junction had 7 bases not matched to a gene; V was cut back by 0 bases and J by 4 bases. Looked up from germline, CDR1 is SGHRS and CDR2 is YFSETQ. CDR3 length equals 16 residues.

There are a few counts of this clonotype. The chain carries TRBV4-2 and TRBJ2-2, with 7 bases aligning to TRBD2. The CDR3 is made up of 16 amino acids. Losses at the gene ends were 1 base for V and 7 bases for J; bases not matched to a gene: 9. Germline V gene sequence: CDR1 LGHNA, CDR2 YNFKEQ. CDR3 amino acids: CASSQGWRESVGELFF. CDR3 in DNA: TGTGCCAGCAGCCAAGGTTGGCGGGAGAGCGTCGGGGAGCTGTTTTTT.

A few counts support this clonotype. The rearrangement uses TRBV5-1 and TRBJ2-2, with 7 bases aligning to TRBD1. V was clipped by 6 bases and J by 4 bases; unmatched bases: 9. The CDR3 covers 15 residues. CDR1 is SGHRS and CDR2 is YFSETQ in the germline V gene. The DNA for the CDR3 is TGCGCCAGCATTACCGGGACAGCTGGCACCGGGGAGCTGTTTTTT. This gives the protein CASITGTAGTGELFF. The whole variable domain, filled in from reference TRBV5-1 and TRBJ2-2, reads KAGVTQTPRYLIKTRGQQVTLSCSPISGHRSVSWYQQTPGQGLQFLFEYFSETQRNKGNFPGRFSGRQFSNSRSEMNVSTLELGDSALYLCASITGTAGTGELFFGEGSRLTVL.

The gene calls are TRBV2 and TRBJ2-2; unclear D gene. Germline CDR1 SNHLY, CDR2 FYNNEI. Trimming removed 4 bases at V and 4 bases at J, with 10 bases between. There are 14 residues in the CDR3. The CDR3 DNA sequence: TGTGCCAGCAGTGTCCCTTCGAGCACCGGGGAGCTGTTTTTT. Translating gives CASSVPSSTGELFF. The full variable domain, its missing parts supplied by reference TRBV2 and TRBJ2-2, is EPEVTQTPSHQVTQMGQEVILRCVPISNHLYFYWYRQILGQKVEFLVSFYNNEISEKSEIFDDQFSVERPDGSNFTLKIRSTKLEDSAMYFCASSVPSSTGELFFGEGSRLTVL.

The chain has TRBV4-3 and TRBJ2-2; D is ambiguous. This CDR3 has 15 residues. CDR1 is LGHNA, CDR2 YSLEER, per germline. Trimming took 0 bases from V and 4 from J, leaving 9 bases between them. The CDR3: CASSQEPGGTGELFF. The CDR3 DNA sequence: TGCGCCAGCAGCCAAGAGCCGGGTGGCACCGGGGAGCTGTTTTTT.

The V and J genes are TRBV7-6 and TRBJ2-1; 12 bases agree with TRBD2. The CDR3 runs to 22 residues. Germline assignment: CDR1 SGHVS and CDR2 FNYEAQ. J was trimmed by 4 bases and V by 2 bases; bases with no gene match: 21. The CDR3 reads CASSLMQGGGETSGRVYNEQFF. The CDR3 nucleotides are TGTGCCAGCAGCTTAATGCAGGGCGGGGGGGAGACTAGCGGGAGAGTGTACAATGAGCAGTTCTTC.

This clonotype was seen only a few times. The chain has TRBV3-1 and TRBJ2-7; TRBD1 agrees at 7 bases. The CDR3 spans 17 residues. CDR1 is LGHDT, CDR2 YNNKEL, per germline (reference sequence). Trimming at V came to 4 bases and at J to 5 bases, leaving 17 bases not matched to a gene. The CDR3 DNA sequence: TGTGCCAGCAGCCCTCCCCGGCCGACAGGGCGAGCGGACGAGCAGTACTTC. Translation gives CASSPPRPTGRADEQYF.

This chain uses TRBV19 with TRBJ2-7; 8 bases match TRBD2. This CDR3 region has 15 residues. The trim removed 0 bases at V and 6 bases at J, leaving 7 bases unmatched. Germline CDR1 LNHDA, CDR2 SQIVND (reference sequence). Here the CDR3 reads CASSIELAAMGEQYF. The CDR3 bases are TGTGCCAGTAGTATAGAACTAGCGGCGATGGGCGAGCAGTACTTC.

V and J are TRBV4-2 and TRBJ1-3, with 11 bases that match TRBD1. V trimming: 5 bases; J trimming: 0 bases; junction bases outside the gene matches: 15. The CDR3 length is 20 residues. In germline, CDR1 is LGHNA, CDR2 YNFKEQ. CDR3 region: CASSTRTGGLIDNSGNTIYF. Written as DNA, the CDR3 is TGTGCCAGCAGCACCCGGACAGGGGGCCTAATCGACAACTCTGGAAACACCATATATTTT.

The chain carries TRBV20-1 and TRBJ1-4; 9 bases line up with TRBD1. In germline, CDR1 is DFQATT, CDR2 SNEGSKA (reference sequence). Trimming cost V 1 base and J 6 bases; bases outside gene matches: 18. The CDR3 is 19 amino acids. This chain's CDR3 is CSARGTSFDDRGFDEKLFF. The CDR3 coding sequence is TGCAGTGCTAGAGGAACTTCCTTCGATGACAGGGGGTTTGATGAAAAACTGTTTTTT.

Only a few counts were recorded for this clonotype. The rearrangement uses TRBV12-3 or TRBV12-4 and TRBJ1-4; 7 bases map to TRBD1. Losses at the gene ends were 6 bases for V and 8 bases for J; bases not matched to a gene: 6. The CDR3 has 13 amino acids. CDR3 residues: CASSQGTVEKLFF. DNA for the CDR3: TGTGCCAGCAGCCAGGGGACAGTCGAAAAACTGTTTTTT.

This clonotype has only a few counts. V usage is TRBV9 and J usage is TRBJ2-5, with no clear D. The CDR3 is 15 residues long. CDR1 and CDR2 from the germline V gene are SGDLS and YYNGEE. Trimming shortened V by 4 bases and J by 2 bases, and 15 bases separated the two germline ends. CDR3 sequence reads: CASSPNVGKQETQYF. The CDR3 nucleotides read TGTGCCAGCAGCCCCAACGTGGGGAAACAAGAGACCCAGTACTTC.

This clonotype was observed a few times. The DNA of the CDR3 is TGCGCCAGCAGGCGAGACTTGGGAGCAGGGAATGAGCAGTTCTTC. It translates to CASRRDLGAGNEQFF. V and J are TRBV5-1 and TRBJ2-1; perhaps D is TRBD1 or TRBD2 (5 bases each). In germline, CDR1 is SGHRS, CDR2 YFSETQ. The CDR3 spans 15 residues. Trimming took off 5 bases at V and 7 bases at J, with 19 bases between the two ends. Looking up the rest from reference TRBV5-1 and TRBJ2-1 gives the full variable domain: KAGVTQTPRYLIKTRGQQVTLSCSPISGHRSVSWYQQTPGQGLQFLFEYFSETQRNKGNFPGRFSGRQFSNSRSEMNVSTLELGDSALYLCASRRDLGAGNEQFFGPGTRLTVL.

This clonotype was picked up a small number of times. The CDR3 DNA reads TGTGCCAGCAGCCAAGGTTCGGGGCTAGCGGACACAGATACGCAGTATTTT. Its protein product is CASSQGSGLADTDTQYF. The chain employs TRBV4-2 and TRBJ2-3; 7 bases are a match to TRBD2. Germline values: CDR1 LGHNA, CDR2 YNFKEQ. V lost 1 base and J lost 2; bases outside the gene matches: 9. The CDR3 is 17 residues long.

The CDR3 reads CASSLSGLRGNEQFF. The CDR3 bases are TGTGCCAGCAGTTTGAGCGGGTTAAGGGGCAATGAGCAGTTCTTC. The rearrangement uses TRBV7-3 and TRBJ2-1; D may be TRBD2 (6 bases). Germline lookup yields CDR1 SGHTA and CDR2 FQGTGA. Deletions cut 6 bases from V and 6 bases from J, with 18 bases between. The CDR3 length is 15 residues.

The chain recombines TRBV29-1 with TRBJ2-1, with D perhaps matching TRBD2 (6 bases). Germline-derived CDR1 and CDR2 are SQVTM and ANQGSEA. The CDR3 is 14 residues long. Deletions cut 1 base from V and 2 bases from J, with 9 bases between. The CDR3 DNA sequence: TGCAGCGTTGAAGGGACTAAGACCTACAATGAGCAGTTCTTC. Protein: CSVEGTKTYNEQFF.

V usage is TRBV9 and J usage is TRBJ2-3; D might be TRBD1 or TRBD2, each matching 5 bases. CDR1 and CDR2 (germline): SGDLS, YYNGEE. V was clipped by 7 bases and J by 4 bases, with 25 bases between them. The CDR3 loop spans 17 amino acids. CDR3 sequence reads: CASGLPRGDKWSDTQYF. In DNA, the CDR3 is TGTGCCAGCGGCCTCCCGAGGGGAGACAAATGGTCAGATACGCAGTATTTT.

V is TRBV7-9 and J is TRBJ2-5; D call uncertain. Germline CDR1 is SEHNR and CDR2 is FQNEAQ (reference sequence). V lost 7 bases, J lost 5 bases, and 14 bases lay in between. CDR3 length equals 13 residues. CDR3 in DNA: TGTGCCAGCATGGTCCCGGGTAGGGAGACCCAGTACTTC. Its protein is CASMVPGRETQYF.

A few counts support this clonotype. CDR3 in amino acids: CASSVGSVFTDTQYF. CDR3 nucleotides: TGTGCCAGCAGCGTAGGATCAGTTTTCACAGATACGCAGTATTTT. The V gene is TRBV9, the J gene TRBJ2-3; D is uncertain. V was clipped by 0 bases and J by 2 bases, with 10 bases between them. The CDR3 extends over 15 amino acids. CDR1 SGDLS and CDR2 YYNGEE come from the germline V gene.

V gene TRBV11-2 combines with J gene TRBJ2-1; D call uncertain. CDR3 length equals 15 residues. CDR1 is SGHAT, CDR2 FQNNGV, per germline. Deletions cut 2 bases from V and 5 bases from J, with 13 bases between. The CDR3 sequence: CASSLLVTENNEQFF. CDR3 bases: TGTGCCAGCAGCTTATTGGTCACCGAGAACAATGAGCAGTTCTTC.

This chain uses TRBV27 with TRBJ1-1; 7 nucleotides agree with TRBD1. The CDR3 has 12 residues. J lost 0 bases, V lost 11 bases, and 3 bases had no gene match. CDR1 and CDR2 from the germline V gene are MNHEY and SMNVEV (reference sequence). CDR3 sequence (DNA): TGTGCCTCGGGACAGTTGAACACTGAAGCTTTCTTT. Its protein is CASGQLNTEAFF.

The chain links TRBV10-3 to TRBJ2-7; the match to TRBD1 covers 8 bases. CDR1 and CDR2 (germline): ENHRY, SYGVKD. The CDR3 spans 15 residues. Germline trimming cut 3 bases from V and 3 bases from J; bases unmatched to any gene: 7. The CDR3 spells CAISDPGQGLYEQYF. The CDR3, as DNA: TGTGCCATCAGTGATCCTGGACAGGGCCTCTACGAGCAGTACTTC.

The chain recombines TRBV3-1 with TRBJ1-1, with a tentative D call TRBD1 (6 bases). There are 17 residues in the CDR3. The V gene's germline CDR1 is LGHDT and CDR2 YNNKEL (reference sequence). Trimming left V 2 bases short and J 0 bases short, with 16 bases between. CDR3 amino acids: CASSQTLGGGLNTEAFF. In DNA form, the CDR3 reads TGTGCCAGCAGCCAAACCCTGGGGGGGGGCTTGAACACTGAAGCTTTCTTT.

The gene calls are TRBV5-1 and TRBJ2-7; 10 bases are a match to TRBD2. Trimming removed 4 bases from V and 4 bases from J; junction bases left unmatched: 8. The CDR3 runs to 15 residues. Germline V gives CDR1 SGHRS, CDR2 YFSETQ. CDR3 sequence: CASSDTSGMVYEQYF. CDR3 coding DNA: TGCGCCAGCAGCGACACTAGCGGGATGGTGTACGAGCAGTACTTC. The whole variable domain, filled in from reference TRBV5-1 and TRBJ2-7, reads KAGVTQTPRYLIKTRGQQVTLSCSPISGHRSVSWYQQTPGQGLQFLFEYFSETQRNKGNFPGRFSGRQFSNSRSEMNVSTLELGDSALYLCASSDTSGMVYEQYFGPGTRLTVT.

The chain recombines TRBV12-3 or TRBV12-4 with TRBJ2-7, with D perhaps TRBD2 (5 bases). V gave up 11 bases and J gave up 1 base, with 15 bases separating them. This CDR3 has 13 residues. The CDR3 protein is CAFSLAFSYEQYF. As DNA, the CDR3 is TGTGCCTTCAGTTTAGCGTTTTCCTACGAGCAGTACTTC.